This record covers a single T cell receptor (beta chain). The target antigen is unknown. The germline CDR1 and CDR2 sequences are SNHLY and FYNNEI. The CDR3 runs 12 residues. With 8 bases clipped from V and 9 bases from J, the junction kept 9 bases outside the gene matches. This sample is drawn from a study of T cell clonotyping in hematopoietic cell transplantation. General study results and limits: No sorting was done, leaving CD4 and CD8 contributions mixed. Recipient TCR diversity dropped after transplant; expanded clonotypes rose from day 30 to 180. At the given depth, recipient repertoires were over 95% de novo clonotypes.

TCRdb's table, derived via immunoSEQ multiplex PCR, lists solely in-frame clones and lacks some. Of roughly 10,000 clones listed, approximately 88% were seen once; the top ten hold roughly 40%. V gene TRBV2 combines with J gene TRBJ2-7; 8 bases align to TRBD1. This receptor was obtained from a male patient between 60 and 69 years old who had an allogeneic stem cell transplant from an unrelated donor, so the T cells may come from the graft donor. Some clones in this sample may be carry-over from other donors' samples. Material: PBMCs, obtained 180 days after allogeneic stem cell transplant. This CDR3 is CASGNQGAGQYF. In DNA, the CDR3 is TGTGCCAGCGGTAACCAGGGGGCTGGGCAGTACTTC.